Listed here are 17 T cell receptor beta chains from one sample, sequenced in a study of blood T cells in healthy people across ages. PCR was performed a second time for roughly 6 to 12 cycles using a sample-barcoded 5' primer and a J-beta primer mix. TCRdb passed the 5' RACE reads through MiXCR, listing each CDR3 protein once. The data show over 1,500,000 distinct CDR3 sequences, approximately 50% seen once. Sequences were obtained from blood. Receptor source: a woman aged 35 to 49 in good health.

This clonotype was detected only a few times. CDR3 DNA: TGTGCCAGCAGCTACACAGGGAACCGTAACACTGAAGCTTTCTTT. Its protein is CASSYTGNRNTEAFF. This chain uses TRBV6-5 with TRBJ1-1, with D perhaps TRBD1 (6 bases). Trimming removed 6 bases from V and 2 bases from J, with 16 bases in between. This CDR3 spans 15 amino acids. Germline V gene sequence: CDR1 MNHEY, CDR2 SVGAGI.

The J gene is TRBJ2-2, the V gene TRBV24-1, with TRBD2 matching over 12 bases. Unmatched junction bases numbered 14, after V lost 5 bases and J lost 5 bases. The CDR3 runs 19 residues. CDR1 KGHDR and CDR2 SFDVKD come from the germline V gene. The CDR3 loop is CATSARPGLAGLITGELFF. For the CDR3, the DNA is TGTGCCACCAGTGCCCGGCCAGGACTAGCGGGGCTCATTACCGGGGAGCTGTTTTTT.

This clonotype was observed a handful of times. This sequence joins TRBV12-3 or TRBV12-4 and TRBJ2-7; no clear D gene. V was clipped by 6 bases and J by 6 bases, with 9 bases between them. This CDR3 contains 11 residues. The DNA of the CDR3 is TGTGCCAGCAGCCAACTGGGCGAGCAGTACTTC. It yields the protein CASSQLGEQYF.

This clonotype turned up a few times. The V gene is TRBV20-1, the J gene TRBJ2-1; 10 nucleotides align to TRBD2. Germline CDR1 is DFQATT and CDR2 is SNEGSKA (reference sequence). CDR3 length: 16 residues. The V gene end was trimmed by 4 bases and the J gene end by 5 bases; junction bases not matched to a gene: 11. The CDR3 region is CSATRAGGLRDNEQFF. The DNA for the CDR3 is TGCAGTGCTACTAGAGCGGGGGGGCTTAGGGACAATGAGCAGTTCTTC.

Only a few counts were recorded for this clonotype. The rearrangement links TRBV3-1 to TRBJ2-7; TRBD2 aligns across 8 bases. V trimming: 0 bases; J trimming: 1 base; junction bases outside the gene matches: 5. The CDR3 covers 16 residues. Germline V CDR1 and CDR2: LGHDT, YNNKEL (reference sequence). The chain's CDR3 is CASSQDLGLDSYEQYF. Here the CDR3 DNA reads TGTGCCAGCAGCCAAGATTTGGGACTAGATTCCTACGAGCAGTACTTC.

This clonotype was detected only a few times. The rearrangement uses TRBV12-3 or TRBV12-4 and TRBJ2-3; the D is unclear. The CDR3 is 12 residues long. Trimming took 7 bases from V and 2 from J, leaving 7 bases between them. Written as DNA, the CDR3 is TGTGCCAGCACCGGTAACACAGATACGCAGTATTTT. Its protein is CASTGNTDTQYF.

This clonotype was detected only a few times. This chain uses TRBV24-1 with TRBJ2-1; 8 bases map to TRBD1. CDR3 length equals 12 residues. V trimming: 9 bases; J trimming: 7 bases; junction bases outside the gene matches: 4. The V gene's germline CDR1 is KGHDR and CDR2 SFDVKD. The CDR3 here is CATATGENEQFF. CDR3 coding DNA: TGTGCCACCGCGACAGGGGAGAATGAGCAGTTCTTC.

The gene calls are TRBV20-1 and TRBJ2-7; maybe TRBD1 (6 bases). Germline loops: CDR1 DFQATT, CDR2 SNEGSKA (reference sequence). This CDR3 region has 12 residues. The V gene lost 6 bases and the J gene lost 6 bases, with 15 bases spanning the gap. CDR3 DNA: TGCAGTGCAACCAAAGAAGGGGGCGAGCAGTACTTC. Its translation is CSATKEGGEQYF.

The table lists this clonotype with many counts. J is TRBJ2-7 and V is TRBV29-1, with a weak D call TRBD2 (5 bases). The CDR3 is made up of 11 amino acids. The V and J ends lost 4 bases and 2 bases respectively, with 6 bases between them. The germline gives CDR1 SQVTM, CDR2 ANQGSEA. CDR3 bases: TGCAGCGTTGCCGGGACCTACGAGCAGTACTTC. This encodes CSVAGTYEQYF.

The chain combines TRBV6-2 or TRBV6-3 with TRBJ2-3; 10 bases map to TRBD2. V lost 8 bases, J lost 4 bases, and 6 bases stayed unmatched. Germline V gives CDR1 MNHEY, CDR2 SVGEGT. The CDR3 sequence is 14 residues long. The CDR3 bases are TGTGCCAGCCGAGCGGGGGGGCTACCAGATACGCAGTATTTT. Translating gives CASRAGGLPDTQYF.

This chain links TRBV3-1 with TRBJ2-1; 7 nucleotides agree with TRBD2. The V gene end was trimmed by 0 bases and the J gene end by 7 bases; junction bases not matched to a gene: 6. The CDR3 totals 15 residues. Per the germline V gene, CDR1 is LGHDT and CDR2 is YNNKEL (reference sequence). The CDR3 DNA sequence: TGTGCCAGCAGCCAAGATCTACTAGCGCAGAATGAGCAGTTCTTC. This translates into CASSQDLLAQNEQFF.

This clonotype was counted between two and nine times. The gene calls are TRBV2 and TRBJ2-3; 8 positions match TRBD2. V was pared by 6 bases and J by 2 bases, with 4 bases of the junction left unmatched. The CDR3 extends over 14 amino acids. Germline V gene sequence: CDR1 SNHLY, CDR2 FYNNEI. DNA for the CDR3: TGTGCCAGCAGGAAGCGGGGGATCACAGATACGCAGTATTTT. It encodes CASRKRGITDTQYF. Variable domain in full (rest from reference TRBV2 and TRBJ2-3): EPEVTQTPSHQVTQMGQEVILRCVPISNHLYFYWYRQILGQKVEFLVSFYNNEISEKSEIFDDQFSVERPDGSNFTLKIRSTKLEDSAMYFCASRKRGITDTQYFGPGTRLTVL.

The chain combines TRBV5-1 with TRBJ2-3; TRBD2 aligns across 13 bases. V was pared by 3 bases and J by 6 bases, with 7 bases of the junction left unmatched. This CDR3 spans 16 amino acids. Germline values: CDR1 SGHRS, CDR2 YFSETQ. CDR3 residues: CASSYSLAGGPDTQYF. The CDR3 coding sequence is TGCGCCAGCAGCTATTCACTAGCGGGGGGGCCGGATACGCAGTATTTT.

V and J are TRBV11-3 and TRBJ2-1; 12 bases are shared with TRBD2. CDR1 and CDR2 from the germline V gene are SGHNT and YENEEA. J lost 8 bases, V lost 5 bases, and 16 bases had no gene match. There are 18 residues in the CDR3. The chain's CDR3 is CASSLPGLAGTHQDEQFF. DNA for the CDR3: TGTGCCAGCAGCCTGCCTGGACTAGCGGGGACCCACCAGGATGAGCAGTTCTTC.

J is TRBJ2-5 and V is TRBV6-1; D might be TRBD1 or TRBD2, each matching 6 bases. The end of the DNA fits TRBJ2-7 better, so the J call may be wrong. This CDR3 has 16 amino acids. Germline assignment: CDR1 MNHNS and CDR2 SASEGT. CDR3 nucleotides: TGTGCCAGCAGCGACCGAGTGGGGGCGGGATCCTACGAGCAGTACTTC. This sequence encodes CASSDRVGAGSYEQYF.

The CDR3 bases are TGCAGTGCTAGGGGACTAGCGGAGCCCCGATTGATGGGAGAGACCCAGTACTTC. Encoded protein: CSARGLAEPRLMGETQYF. The chain has TRBV20-1 and TRBJ2-5; 11 positions match TRBD2. V gave up 3 bases and J gave up 4 bases; unmatched junction bases: 16. CDR3 length equals 18 residues. Germline CDR1 and CDR2: DFQATT and SNEGSKA (reference sequence).

J is TRBJ1-6 and V is TRBV20-1; weak D call: TRBD1 (5 bases). V lost 0 bases to trimming and J lost 12 bases, with 9 bases between them. This CDR3 is built from 12 residues. CDR1 DFQATT and CDR2 SNEGSKA come from the germline V gene (reference sequence). CDR3 sequence reads: CSARDRGEPLHF. CDR3 DNA: TGCAGTGCTAGAGATCGAGGGGAACCCCTCCACTTT.